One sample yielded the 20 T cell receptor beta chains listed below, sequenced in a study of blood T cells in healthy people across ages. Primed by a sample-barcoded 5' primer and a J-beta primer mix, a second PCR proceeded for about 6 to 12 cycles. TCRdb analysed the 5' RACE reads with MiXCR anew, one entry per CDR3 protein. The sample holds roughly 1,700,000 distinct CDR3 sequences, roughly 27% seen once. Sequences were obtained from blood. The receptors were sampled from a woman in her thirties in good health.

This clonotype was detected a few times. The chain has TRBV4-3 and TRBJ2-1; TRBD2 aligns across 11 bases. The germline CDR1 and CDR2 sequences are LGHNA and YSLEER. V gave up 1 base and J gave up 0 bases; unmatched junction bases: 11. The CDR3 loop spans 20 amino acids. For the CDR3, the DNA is TGCGCCAGCAGCCAAGTCTTTGAGAGGGGACTAGCGGTCTCCTACAATGAGCAGTTCTTC. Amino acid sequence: CASSQVFERGLAVSYNEQFF.

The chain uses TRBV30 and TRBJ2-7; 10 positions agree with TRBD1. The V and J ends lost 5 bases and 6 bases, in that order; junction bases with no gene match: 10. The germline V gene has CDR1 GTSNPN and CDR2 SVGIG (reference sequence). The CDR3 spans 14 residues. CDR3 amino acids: CAWATGTGVSEQYF. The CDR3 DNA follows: TGTGCCTGGGCTACCGGGACAGGGGTCTCCGAGCAGTACTTC.

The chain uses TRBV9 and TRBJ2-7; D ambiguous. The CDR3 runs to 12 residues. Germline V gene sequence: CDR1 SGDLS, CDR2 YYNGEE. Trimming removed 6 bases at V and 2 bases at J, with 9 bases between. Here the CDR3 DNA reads TGTGCCAGCACCCCAGAAACCTACGAGCAGTACTTC. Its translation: CASTPETYEQYF.

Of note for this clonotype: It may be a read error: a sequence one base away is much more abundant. The CDR3 bases are TGCGCCAGCAGCCACGGGACTGGCGGGGGGGTTCAAGAGACCCAGTACTTC. It yields the protein CASSHGTGGGVQETQYF. V is TRBV4-1 and J is TRBJ2-5, with 9 positions matching TRBD2. Trimming cost V 3 bases and J 2 bases; bases outside gene matches: 10. CDR1 and CDR2 from the germline V gene are MGHRA and YSYEKL. The CDR3 is made up of 17 amino acids.

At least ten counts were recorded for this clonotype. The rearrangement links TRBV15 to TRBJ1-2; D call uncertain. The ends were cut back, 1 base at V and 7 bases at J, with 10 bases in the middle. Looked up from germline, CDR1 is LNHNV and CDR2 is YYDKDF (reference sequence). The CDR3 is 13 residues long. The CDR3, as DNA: TGTGCCACCAGCAGAGCTTACAGCGGTGGCTACACCTTC. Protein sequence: CATSRAYSGGYTF.

The chain's CDR3 is CSASSSVGFRGTDTQYF. In DNA, the CDR3 is TGCAGTGCTAGCTCCTCTGTCGGGTTCCGTGGCACAGATACGCAGTATTTT. The chain carries TRBV20-1 and TRBJ2-3; D call uncertain. The CDR3 has 17 amino acids. Germline V CDR1 and CDR2: DFQATT, SNEGSKA (reference sequence). V dropped 3 bases and J dropped 1 base, with 20 bases sitting between them.

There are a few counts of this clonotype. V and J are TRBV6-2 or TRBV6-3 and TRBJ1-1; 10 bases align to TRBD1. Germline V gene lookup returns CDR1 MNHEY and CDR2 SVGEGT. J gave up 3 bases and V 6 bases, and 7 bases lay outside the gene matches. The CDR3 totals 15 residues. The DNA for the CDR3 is TGTGCCAGCAGCCCTGGGGACAGGGGTCACACTGAAGCTTTCTTT. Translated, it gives CASSPGDRGHTEAFF.

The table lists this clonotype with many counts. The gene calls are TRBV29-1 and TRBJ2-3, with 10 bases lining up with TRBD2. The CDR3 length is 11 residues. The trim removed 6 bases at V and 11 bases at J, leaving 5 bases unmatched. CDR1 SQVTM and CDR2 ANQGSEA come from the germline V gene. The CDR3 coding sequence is TGCAGCGTCAGGACTAGCGGAGTGCAGTATTTT. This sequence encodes CSVRTSGVQYF.

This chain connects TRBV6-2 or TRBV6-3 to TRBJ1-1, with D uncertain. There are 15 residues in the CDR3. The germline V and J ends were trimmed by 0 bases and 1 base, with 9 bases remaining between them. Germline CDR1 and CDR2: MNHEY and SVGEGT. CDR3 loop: CASSYSLEQNTEAFF. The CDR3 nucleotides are TGTGCCAGCAGTTACTCCTTAGAGCAGAACACTGAAGCTTTCTTT.

The CDR3 loop reads CAGSQTNEKLFF. The DNA of the CDR3 is TGTGCCGGGTCGCAAACTAATGAAAAACTGTTTTTT. The chain uses TRBV10-3 and TRBJ1-4, with unresolved D. CDR3 size: 12 residues. Per the germline V gene, CDR1 is ENHRY and CDR2 is SYGVKD. V lost 11 bases, J lost 1 base, and 8 bases lay in between.

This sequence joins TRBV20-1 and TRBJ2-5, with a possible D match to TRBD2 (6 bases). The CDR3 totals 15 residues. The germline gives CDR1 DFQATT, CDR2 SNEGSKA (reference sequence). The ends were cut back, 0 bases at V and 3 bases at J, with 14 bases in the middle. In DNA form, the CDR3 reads TGCAGTGCTAGAGATGGGGCTAGCGCTAAAGAGACCCAGTACTTC. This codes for CSARDGASAKETQYF.

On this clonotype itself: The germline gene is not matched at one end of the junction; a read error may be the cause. DNA of the CDR3: TGTGCCAGCAGTCCCGAAGGCGGGCCGAACGCCGGGGAGCTGTTTTTT. This codes for CASSPEGGPNAGELFF. The chain carries TRBV6-4 and TRBJ2-2; D may be TRBD2 (5 bases). CDR1 and CDR2 (germline): MRHNA, SNTAGT. The length of the CDR3 is 16 residues.

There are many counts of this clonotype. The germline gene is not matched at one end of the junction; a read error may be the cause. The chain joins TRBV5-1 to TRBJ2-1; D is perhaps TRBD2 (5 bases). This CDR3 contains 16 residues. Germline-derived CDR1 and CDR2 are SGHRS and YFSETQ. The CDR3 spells CASSPLGGSSYNEQFF. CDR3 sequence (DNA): TGTGCCAGCAGCCCCCTCGGTGGGAGCTCCTACAATGAGCAGTTCTTC.

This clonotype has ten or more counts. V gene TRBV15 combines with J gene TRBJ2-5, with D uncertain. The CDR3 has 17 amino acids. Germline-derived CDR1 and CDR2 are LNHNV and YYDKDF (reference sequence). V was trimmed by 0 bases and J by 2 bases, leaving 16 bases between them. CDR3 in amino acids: CATSRDRNWLIQETQYF. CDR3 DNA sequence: TGTGCCACCAGCAGAGATCGGAACTGGCTAATTCAAGAGACCCAGTACTTC.

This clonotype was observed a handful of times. The CDR3 DNA reads as TGTGCCAGCAGTGCGACAGGGGGGAAGGCAACTAATGAAAAACTGTTTTTT. Translating it yields CASSATGGKATNEKLFF. The chain recombines TRBV2 with TRBJ1-4; 9 nucleotides align to TRBD1. CDR1 and CDR2 from the germline V gene are SNHLY and FYNNEI. The CDR3 sequence is 17 residues long. Unmatched junction bases numbered 6, after V lost 4 bases and J lost 0 bases.

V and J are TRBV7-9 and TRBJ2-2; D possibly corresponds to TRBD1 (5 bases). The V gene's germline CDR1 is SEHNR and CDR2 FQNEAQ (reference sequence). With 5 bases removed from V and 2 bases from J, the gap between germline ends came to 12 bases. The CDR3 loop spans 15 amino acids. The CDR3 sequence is CASSPWTINTGELFF. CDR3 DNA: TGTGCCAGCAGCCCCTGGACAATTAACACCGGGGAGCTGTTTTTT.

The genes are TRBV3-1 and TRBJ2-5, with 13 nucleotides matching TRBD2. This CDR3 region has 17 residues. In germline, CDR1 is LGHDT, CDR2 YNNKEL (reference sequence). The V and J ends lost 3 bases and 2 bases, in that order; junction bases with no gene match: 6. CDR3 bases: TGTGCCAGCAGCCACCGACTACTAGCGGGAGGGCAAGAGACCCAGTACTTC. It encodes CASSHRLLAGGQETQYF.

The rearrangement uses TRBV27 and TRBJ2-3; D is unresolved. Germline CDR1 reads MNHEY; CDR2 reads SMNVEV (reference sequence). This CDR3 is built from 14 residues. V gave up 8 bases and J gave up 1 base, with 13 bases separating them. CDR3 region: CASSRFSGTDTQYF. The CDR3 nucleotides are TGTGCCAGCTCTAGATTCTCTGGCACAGATACGCAGTATTTT.

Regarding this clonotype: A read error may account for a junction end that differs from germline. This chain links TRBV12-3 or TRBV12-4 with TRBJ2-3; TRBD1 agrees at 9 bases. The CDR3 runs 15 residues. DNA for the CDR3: TGTGCCAGCAGTACCGGGACAGGGTCCACAGATGCGCAGTATTTT. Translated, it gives CASSTGTGSTDAQYF.

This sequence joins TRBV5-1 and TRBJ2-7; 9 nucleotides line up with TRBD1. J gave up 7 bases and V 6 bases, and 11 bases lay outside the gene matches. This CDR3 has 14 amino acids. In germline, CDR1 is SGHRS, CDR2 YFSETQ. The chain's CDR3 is CASMLGQGGEEQYF. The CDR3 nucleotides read TGCGCCAGCATGCTGGGACAGGGAGGTGAGGAGCAGTACTTC.